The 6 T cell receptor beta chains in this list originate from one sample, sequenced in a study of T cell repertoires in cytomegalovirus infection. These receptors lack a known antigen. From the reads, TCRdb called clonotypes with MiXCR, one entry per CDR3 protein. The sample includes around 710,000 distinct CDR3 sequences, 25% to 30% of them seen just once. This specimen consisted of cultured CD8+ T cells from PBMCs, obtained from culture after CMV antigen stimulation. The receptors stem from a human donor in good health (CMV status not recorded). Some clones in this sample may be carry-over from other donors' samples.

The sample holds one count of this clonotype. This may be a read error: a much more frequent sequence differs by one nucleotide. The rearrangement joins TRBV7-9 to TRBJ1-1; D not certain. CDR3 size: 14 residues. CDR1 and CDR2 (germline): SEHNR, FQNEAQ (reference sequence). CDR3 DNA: TGTGCCAGCAACTTATTGTCGAAATTGACTGAAGCTTTCTTT. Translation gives CASNLLSKLTEAFF. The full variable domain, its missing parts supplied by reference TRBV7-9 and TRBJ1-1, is DTGVSQNPRHKITKRGQNVTFRCDPISEHNRLYWYRQTLGQGPEFLTYFQNEAQLEKSRLLSDRFSAERPKGSFSTLEIQRTEQGDSAMYLCASNLLSKLTEAFFGQGTRLTVV.

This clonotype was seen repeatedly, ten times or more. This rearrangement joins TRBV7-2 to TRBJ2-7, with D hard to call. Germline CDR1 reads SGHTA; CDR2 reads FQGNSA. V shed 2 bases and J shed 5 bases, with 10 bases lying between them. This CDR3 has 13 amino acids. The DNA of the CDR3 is TGTGCCAGCAGCTTATTGGGTTACCACGAGCAGTACGTC. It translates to CASSLLGYHEQYV.

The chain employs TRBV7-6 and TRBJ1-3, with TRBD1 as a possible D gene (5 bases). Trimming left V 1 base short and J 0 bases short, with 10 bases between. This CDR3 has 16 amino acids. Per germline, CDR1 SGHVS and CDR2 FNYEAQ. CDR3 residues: CASSLGRGSSGNTIYF. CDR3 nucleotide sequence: TGTGCCAGCAGCTTAGGGAGGGGAAGCTCTGGAAACACCATATATTTT.

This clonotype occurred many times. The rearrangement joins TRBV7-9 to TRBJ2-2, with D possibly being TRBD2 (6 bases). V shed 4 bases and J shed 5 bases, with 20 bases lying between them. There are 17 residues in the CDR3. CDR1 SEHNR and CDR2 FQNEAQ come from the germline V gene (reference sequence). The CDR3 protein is CASSSRGDFDPTGELFF. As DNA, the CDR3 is TGTGCCAGCAGCTCGCGCGGGGACTTTGACCCTACCGGGGAGCTGTTTTTT.

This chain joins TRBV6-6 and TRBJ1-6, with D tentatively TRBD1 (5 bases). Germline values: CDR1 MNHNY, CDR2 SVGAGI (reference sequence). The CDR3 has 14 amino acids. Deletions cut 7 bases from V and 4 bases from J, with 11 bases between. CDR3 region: CASTPGPYNSPLHF. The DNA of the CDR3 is TGTGCCAGCACTCCAGGGCCTTATAATTCACCCCTCCACTTT.

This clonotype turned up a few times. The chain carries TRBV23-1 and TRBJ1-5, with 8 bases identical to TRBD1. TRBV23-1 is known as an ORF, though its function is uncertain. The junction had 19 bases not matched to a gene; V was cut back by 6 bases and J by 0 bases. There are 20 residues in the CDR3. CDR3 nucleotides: TGCGCCAGCAGCTCCAAAAAATCCGGGACAGGACTTTATAGCAATCAGCCCCAGCATTTT. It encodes CASSSKKSGTGLYSNQPQHF.